This TCR beta chain came from a study of OX40 agonist ivuxolimab in advanced cancers. Notes on the study in general: Expanded peripheral T-cell antigen specificity went undetermined.

The CDR3 is 13 residues long. From germline, CDR1 is SQVTM and CDR2 ANQGSEA. V lost 1 base and J lost 6, with 9 bases in between. This clone came up once. Its antigen remains unidentified. Assay: immunoSEQ multiplex PCR; the TCRdb copy retains only in-frame clones and omits some. Of over 55,000 clones listed, 75% to 85% are singletons. The V call is TRBV29-1, the J call TRBJ2-2, with D possibly matching TRBD2 (6 bases). The receptor was isolated from an adult with an advanced solid tumor such as melanoma, head and neck, liver or kidney cancer. Material: CD4+ or CD8+ T cells sorted from blood, obtained in a trial of the OX40 agonist ivuxolimab. CDR3 DNA: TGCAGCGTTGAAGTTTCGGGAGCCGGGGAGCTGTTTTTT. Protein sequence: CSVEVSGAGELFF.